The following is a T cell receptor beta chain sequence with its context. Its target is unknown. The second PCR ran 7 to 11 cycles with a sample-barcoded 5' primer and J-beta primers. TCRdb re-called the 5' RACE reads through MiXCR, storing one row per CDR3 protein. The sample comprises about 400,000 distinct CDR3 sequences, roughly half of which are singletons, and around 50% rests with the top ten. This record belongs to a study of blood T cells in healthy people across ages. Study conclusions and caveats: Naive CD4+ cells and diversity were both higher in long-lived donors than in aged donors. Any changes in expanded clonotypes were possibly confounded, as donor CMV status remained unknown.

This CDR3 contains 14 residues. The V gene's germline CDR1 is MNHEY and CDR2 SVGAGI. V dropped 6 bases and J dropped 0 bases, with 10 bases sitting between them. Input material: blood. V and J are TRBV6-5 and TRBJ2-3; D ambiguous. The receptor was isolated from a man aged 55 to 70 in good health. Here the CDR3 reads CASRRPGSTDTQYF. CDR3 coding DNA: TGTGCCAGCAGAAGACCCGGGAGCACAGATACGCAGTATTTT.